This TCR beta chain emerged from a study of Ad26.COV2.S vaccination and SARS-CoV-2 variants. General study findings and limits: Post-vaccination breadth of spike-specific CD8+ and CD4+ T cell responses was reportedly substantial.

The data were produced by immunoSEQ multiplex PCR, yet TCRdb's version contains in-frame clones alone and is incomplete. The sample yields about 350,000 clones, more than 75% seen once. This CDR3 comprises 16 residues. CDR1 and CDR2 (germline): MNHEY, SMNVEV (reference sequence). V lost 0 bases and J lost 0, with 9 bases in between. With regard to this clone: Its antigen is undetermined.

The sample's treatment: approximately 18 received Ad26.COV2.S at low or high dose, single or two shots; five or six received placebo; per-sample allocation not given. Vaccine and placebo recipients were sampled on day 63 after the first injection. It was an adult aged 18-55 years in Boston who was the donor. V and J are TRBV27 and TRBJ2-1, with a weak D call TRBD2 (6 bases). The source was peripheral blood, collected in a trial of Ad26.COV2.S vaccine versus placebo. This receptor was taken from a person between 18 and 59 years old who received the Ad26.COV2.S COVID-19 vaccine or a placebo. The CDR3 DNA follows: TGTGCCAGCAGTTTATCGACGGGGGACTCCTACAATGAGCAGTTCTTC. Translated, it gives CASSLSTGDSYNEQFF.